This paragraph covers one T cell receptor beta chain sequence. There are 19 residues in the CDR3. Trimming removed 3 bases at V and 1 base at J, with 21 bases between. Germline CDR1 is LNHDA and CDR2 is SQIVND (reference sequence). These data come from a study of blood T cell repertoires in COVID-19. About the study: Donors in the United States, Italy and Spain gave samples during acute or convalescent COVID-19. Sample material is recorded as cDNA or gDNA derived from T cells, B-cell-depleted T cells, or PBMCs.

Study processing details: Using reference gene primer amplification, nucleated cell counts were estimated. Generated by immunoSEQ multiplex PCR, the TCRdb table keeps only in-frame clones and is missing some. The V and J calls and clone size come from that table; D and trimming were worked out from the DNA. The sample holds some 120,000 clones, less than 90% seen once. Sequencing used peripheral blood. The rearrangement links TRBV19 to TRBJ2-2; tentatively, D is TRBD1 (6 bases). This clonotype was sampled from a man older than 75 with active or convalescent COVID-19. CDR3 nucleotides: TGTGCCAGTAGTATCCGATGGGGGCGACAGAGATTGAACACCGGGGAGCTGTTTTTT. This sequence encodes CASSIRWGRQRLNTGELFF.